The TCR beta chain under discussion was sequenced for a study of control samples from healthy donors and cancer patients. Trimming took 6 bases from V and 3 from J, leaving 15 bases between them. CDR3 length: 15 residues. Germline V gene data show CDR1 as MNHEY and CDR2 as SVGAGI. Here immunoSEQ multiplex PCR was the method, and the copy in TCRdb shows in-frame clones only, minus some. Of approximately 150,000 clones in the sample, 85% to 90% were seen once. This clone was seen a single time. The sample taken for sequencing was blood. The chain couples TRBV6-5 to TRBJ1-3; D is undetermined. This clonotype originated in a man between 18 and 29 years old in good health. The CDR3 loop is CASSHWTGFGNTIYF. The CDR3 DNA follows: TGTGCCAGCAGCCATTGGACGGGGTTTGGAAACACCATATATTTT.